Shown below are 18 T cell receptor beta chains from a single sample sequenced in a study of OX40 agonist ivuxolimab in advanced cancers. Clones were sequenced by immunoSEQ multiplex PCR, and TCRdb holds only the in-frame ones, with some missing. The top ten clones hold 1.5% to 2% of a sample with roughly 34,000 clones, 84% of them seen once. The sequenced sample was CD4+ or CD8+ T cells sorted from blood, obtained in a trial of the OX40 agonist ivuxolimab. The receptors stem from an adult with an advanced solid tumor such as melanoma, head and neck, liver or kidney cancer.

This chain connects TRBV14 to TRBJ2-2; the D gene is possibly TRBD2 (7 bases). The CDR3 contains 16 residues. Trimming cost V 4 bases and J 4 bases, with 16 bases left between them. Germline CDR1 SGHDN, CDR2 FVKESK. CDR3 protein: CASSPWGGVSTGELFF. As DNA, the CDR3 is TGTGCCAGCAGCCCCTGGGGGGGCGTTAGCACCGGGGAGCTGTTTTTT.

The chain has TRBV11-2 and TRBJ2-2; the match to TRBD2 covers 10 bases. Germline trimming cut 7 bases from V and 4 bases from J; bases unmatched to any gene: 15. The V gene's germline CDR1 is SGHAT and CDR2 FQNNGV. The CDR3 has 18 residues. The CDR3 DNA is TGTGCCAGCACCCCCAGGGCTAGCGGGAGCGGGGGCACCGGGGAGCTGTTTTTT. Residues: CASTPRASGSGGTGELFF.

This chain links TRBV5-1 with TRBJ2-3; D unclear. Germline loops: CDR1 SGHRS, CDR2 YFSETQ. The CDR3 is made up of 14 amino acids. V lost 5 bases to trimming and J lost 2 bases, with 12 bases between them. The CDR3, as DNA: TGCGCCAGCAGATTCGGTCAAATCACAGATACGCAGTATTTT. It codes for CASRFGQITDTQYF.

This rearrangement joins TRBV5-6 to TRBJ1-6; 7 positions match TRBD1. CDR3 length: 15 amino acids. Germline loops: CDR1 SGHDT, CDR2 YYEEEE. V shed 5 bases and J 7 bases; nucleotides not matched to a gene: 9. CDR3 sequence: CASRAGGTANSPLHF. CDR3 in DNA: TGTGCCAGCAGGGCCGGAGGGACAGCGAATTCACCCCTCCACTTT.

The V gene is TRBV19, the J gene TRBJ2-3, with 7 bases fitting TRBD2. The CDR3 covers 13 residues. Germline V gene data show CDR1 as LNHDA and CDR2 as SQIVND (reference sequence). V gave up 9 bases and J gave up 1 base; unmatched junction bases: 4. CDR3 nucleotide sequence: TGTGCCAGCCGGGCGGGAGGCACAGATACGCAGTATTTT. This gives the protein CASRAGGTDTQYF.

The rearrangement joins TRBV15 to TRBJ2-1; 8 positions match TRBD2. The CDR3 is 14 amino acids. Germline V gene data show CDR1 as LNHNV and CDR2 as YYDKDF (reference sequence). Unmatched junction bases numbered 5, after V lost 5 bases and J lost 5 bases. The CDR3 region is CATSELAGHNEQFF. CDR3 nucleotides: TGTGCCACCAGCGAATTAGCGGGACACAATGAGCAGTTCTTC.

Only one count was recorded for this clone. V is TRBV5-1 and J is TRBJ2-1; 8 nucleotides agree with TRBD1. Looked up from germline, CDR1 is SGHRS and CDR2 is YFSETQ. Unmatched junction bases numbered 5, after V lost 2 bases and J lost 7 bases. This CDR3 is built from 14 residues. The chain's CDR3 is CASSFRQGLNEQFF. Written as DNA, the CDR3 is TGCGCCAGCAGCTTCCGACAGGGGTTAAATGAGCAGTTCTTC.

This clone ranks as large (0.1 to 1%). CDR3 sequence: CASSLRDSNQPQHF. The CDR3 DNA is TGTGCCAGCAGCCTCCGGGACAGCAATCAGCCCCAGCATTTT. The rearrangement joins TRBV2 to TRBJ1-5; D is perhaps TRBD1 (5 bases). The CDR3 is 14 amino acids. Per the germline V gene, CDR1 is SNHLY and CDR2 is FYNNEI. V was shortened by 6 bases and J by 1 base, with 10 bases between the two germline ends.

The CDR3 sequence is CASSDPNGQEQYF. The CDR3 DNA follows: TGTGCCAGTAGTGACCCCAACGGACAAGAGCAGTACTTC. V is TRBV19 and J is TRBJ2-7, with D perhaps matching TRBD1 (5 bases). Germline CDR1 reads LNHDA; CDR2 reads SQIVND (reference sequence). V was trimmed by 5 bases and J by 7 bases, leaving 15 bases between them. This CDR3 has 13 amino acids.

This clone was seen just once. This chain joins TRBV5-5 and TRBJ1-2; 7 bases fit TRBD1. CDR1 is SGHKS and CDR2 is YYEKEE in the germline V gene (reference sequence). The CDR3 is 15 residues long. Trimming removed 4 bases from V and 8 bases from J; junction bases left unmatched: 14. CDR3: CASSPPGGTAIGYTF. CDR3 sequence (DNA): TGTGCCAGCAGCCCCCCCGGGGGGACAGCTATAGGCTACACCTTC.

This clone was recorded only once. The rearrangement uses TRBV5-1 and TRBJ2-5; D might be TRBD1 (5 bases). V lost 4 bases and J 2 bases, leaving 15 bases between the germline ends. Per germline, CDR1 SGHRS and CDR2 YFSETQ. The CDR3 contains 15 residues. The CDR3 DNA follows: TGCGCCAGCAGCGGCACAGGCGCTCTTCAAGAGACCCAGTACTTC. Protein: CASSGTGALQETQYF.

The chain recombines TRBV30 with TRBJ1-5; 7 bases are shared with TRBD1. J gave up 7 bases and V 3 bases, and 6 bases lay outside the gene matches. The CDR3 covers 13 residues. From germline, CDR1 is GTSNPN and CDR2 SVGIG (reference sequence). In nucleotides, the CDR3 is TGTGCCTGGAGCCTGCAGGGGGTCCAGCCCCAGCATTTT. Translation gives CAWSLQGVQPQHF.

This chain links TRBV5-1 with TRBJ2-1; weak D call: TRBD1 (5 bases). CDR1 is SGHRS, CDR2 YFSETQ, per germline. This CDR3 spans 16 amino acids. V lost 4 bases and J lost 6, with 20 bases in between. The CDR3 loop reads CASSLEGQGYSNEQFF. For the CDR3, the DNA is TGCGCCAGCAGCCTGGAAGGGCAGGGTTACTCCAATGAGCAGTTCTTC.

The chain joins TRBV27 to TRBJ2-1, with 14 bases matching TRBD2. The CDR3 extends over 16 amino acids. V shed 6 bases, J shed 10 bases, and the junction held 11 bases outside the gene matches. Germline loops: CDR1 MNHEY, CDR2 SMNVEV (reference sequence). CDR3: CASSPLGTSGSLEQFF. The DNA for the CDR3 is TGTGCCAGCAGCCCTTTAGGGACTAGCGGGAGTTTAGAGCAGTTCTTC.

The chain combines TRBV11-3 with TRBJ2-2, with unresolved D. Germline V gene data show CDR1 as SGHNT and CDR2 as YENEEA. The CDR3 contains 16 residues. V was cut by 1 base and J by 1 base, with 10 bases left in between. The CDR3 coding sequence is TGTGCCAGCAGCTTAGCGTATGCGAAGAACACCGGGGAGCTGTTTTTT. Its protein product is CASSLAYAKNTGELFF.

This clone was counted only a few times. V is TRBV5-1 and J is TRBJ2-1; D possibly corresponds to TRBD1 (6 bases). Trimming shortened V by 3 bases and J by 9 bases, and 19 bases separated the two germline ends. The CDR3 contains 15 residues. Germline CDR1 is SGHRS and CDR2 is YFSETQ. The CDR3 reads CASSSALSSRGEQFF. The DNA of the CDR3 is TGCGCCAGCAGCTCGGCACTCTCTAGCAGGGGTGAGCAGTTCTTC.

The table lists this clone with a count of one. The chain combines TRBV19 with TRBJ2-7; 9 positions agree with TRBD2. V was clipped by 4 bases and J by 7 bases; unmatched bases: 5. The CDR3 sequence is 13 residues long. Germline V gene lookup returns CDR1 LNHDA and CDR2 SQIVND (reference sequence). CDR3 nucleotide sequence: TGTGCCAGTAGTAGCGGGAGGGCCGGGGAGCAGTACTTC. This gives the protein CASSSGRAGEQYF.

The rearrangement uses TRBV6-1 and TRBJ2-1; tentative D call: TRBD1 (5 bases). CDR1 is MNHNS, CDR2 SASEGT, per germline. The CDR3 extends over 15 amino acids. V was trimmed by 2 bases and J by 3 bases, leaving 11 bases between them. The DNA for the CDR3 is TGTGCCAGCAGTGAACGGACATCCAACTACAATGAGCAGTTCTTC. The encoded protein is CASSERTSNYNEQFF.